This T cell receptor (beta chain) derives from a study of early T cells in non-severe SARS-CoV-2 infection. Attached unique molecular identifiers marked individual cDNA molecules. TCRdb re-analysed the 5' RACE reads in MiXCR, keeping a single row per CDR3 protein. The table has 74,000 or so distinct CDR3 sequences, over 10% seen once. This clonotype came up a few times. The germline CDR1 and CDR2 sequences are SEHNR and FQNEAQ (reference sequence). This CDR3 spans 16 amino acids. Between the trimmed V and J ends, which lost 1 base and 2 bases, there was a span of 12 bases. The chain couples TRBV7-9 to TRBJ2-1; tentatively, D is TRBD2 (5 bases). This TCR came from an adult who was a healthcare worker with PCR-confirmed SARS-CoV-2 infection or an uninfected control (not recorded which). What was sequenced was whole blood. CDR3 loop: CASSLVVGAAYNEQFF. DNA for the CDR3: TGTGCCAGCAGCTTAGTAGTGGGAGCGGCCTACAATGAGCAGTTCTTC.